The 10 T cell receptor beta chains listed next were all sequenced from one sample in a study of blood T cell repertoires in COVID-19. Data came from immunoSEQ multiplex PCR; TCRdb stores just in-frame clones and leaves some out. The profile shows approximately 400,000 clones, roughly 87% of them singletons. Sequencing was carried out using PBMCs or T cells enriched from blood (not recorded which). These receptors came from a woman aged 45-59 years who had recovered from COVID-19.

About this clone: One end of the junction does not line up with germline, which may come from a read error. This chain uses TRBV2 with TRBJ2-4; 14 bases match TRBD2. CDR1 is SNHLY, CDR2 FYNNEI, per germline. There are 15 residues in the CDR3. This CDR3 reads CASSAGLAGAGSQDF. The CDR3 DNA follows: TGTGCCAGCAGTGCGGGACTAGCGGGAGCTGGATCCCAGGACTTC.

This clone was seen once. For the CDR3, the DNA is TGTGCCAGCAGCTACCTAGGGAGAGGAAACACTGAAGCTTTCTTT. Translating it yields CASSYLGRGNTEAFF. The V and J genes are TRBV5-5 and TRBJ1-1; D remains ambiguous. V was shortened by 3 bases and J by 2 bases, with 14 bases between the two germline ends. The CDR3 extends over 15 amino acids. Germline CDR1 is SGHKS and CDR2 is YYEKEE (reference sequence).

The chain has TRBV4-1 and TRBJ2-5, with TRBD2 matching 14 bases. The junction had 7 bases not matched to a gene; V was cut back by 0 bases and J by 1 base. The CDR3 length is 19 residues. Germline assignment: CDR1 MGHRA and CDR2 YSYEKL. CDR3 bases: TGCGCCAGCAGCCAAGAAGGGACTAGCGGGAGAGGAGGCCAAGAGACCCAGTACTTC. Protein product: CASSQEGTSGRGGQETQYF.

The rearrangement joins TRBV18 to TRBJ2-3, with D perhaps matching TRBD2 (6 bases). Deletions cut 1 base from V and 3 bases from J, with 14 bases between. Germline V lookup: CDR1 KGHSH, CDR2 LQKENI. CDR3 size: 16 residues. The CDR3 sequence: CASSPRSGEVTDTQYF. The DNA of the CDR3 is TGTGCCAGCTCACCACGCTCCGGGGAGGTAACAGATACGCAGTATTTT.

CDR3: CATSRSGQGFTEAFF. CDR3 nucleotide sequence: TGTGCCACCAGCAGGTCCGGACAGGGTTTCACTGAAGCTTTCTTT. V is TRBV15 and J is TRBJ1-1; 8 nucleotides match TRBD1. This CDR3 region has 15 residues. V lost 3 bases and J lost 4; bases outside the gene matches: 7. Germline V lookup: CDR1 LNHNV, CDR2 YYDKDF (reference sequence).

The J gene is TRBJ1-6, the V gene TRBV30; 7 positions agree with TRBD1. The CDR3 has 14 residues. J lost 6 bases, V lost 0 bases, and 2 bases had no gene match. Germline-derived CDR1 and CDR2 are GTSNPN and SVGIG (reference sequence). Written as DNA, the CDR3 is TGTGCCTGGAGTGTAGACAGGGTTAATTCACCCCTCCACTTT. This sequence encodes CAWSVDRVNSPLHF. The variable domain in full, with the rest retrieved from reference TRBV30 and TRBJ1-6, is SQTIHQWPATLVQPVGSPLSLECTVEGTSNPNLYWYRQAAGRGLQLLFYSVGIGQISSEVPQNLSASRPQDRQFILSSKKLLLSDSGFYLCAWSVDRVNSPLHFGNGTRLTVT.

The rearrangement uses TRBV7-2 and TRBJ1-2; D uncertain. Germline V gives CDR1 SGHTA, CDR2 FQGNSA. Trimming left V 3 bases short and J 6 bases short, with 14 bases between. The CDR3 runs 14 residues. The CDR3 spells CASSLPHFPHGYTF. The CDR3 DNA sequence: TGTGCCAGCAGCTTGCCGCACTTCCCCCATGGCTACACCTTC.

V is TRBV7-3 and J is TRBJ1-1; 8 positions agree with TRBD1. Trimming cost V 5 bases and J 4 bases; bases outside gene matches: 3. The CDR3 has 13 amino acids. Germline V gene lookup returns CDR1 SGHTA and CDR2 FQGTGA. The CDR3 nucleotides read TGTGCCAGCAGCCGGACAGGGTTCACTGAAGCTTTCTTT. Translated: CASSRTGFTEAFF.

The chain uses TRBV4-2 and TRBJ2-3, with 7 bases lining up with TRBD2. Germline V lookup: CDR1 LGHNA, CDR2 YNFKEQ. V dropped 0 bases and J dropped 0; count of bases not matched to a gene: 3. The CDR3 runs 16 residues. CDR3 sequence: CASSQDWGGSTDTQYF. CDR3 DNA: TGTGCCAGCAGCCAAGATTGGGGAGGGAGCACAGATACGCAGTATTTT.

The chain has TRBV7-2 and TRBJ1-5; D possibly corresponds to TRBD1 (5 bases). The CDR3 is 16 amino acids. CDR1 is SGHTA and CDR2 is FQGNSA in the germline V gene. The V end lost 0 bases, the J end lost 1 base, and 10 bases lay between the germline ends. Here the CDR3 DNA reads TGTGCCAGCAGCTTAGCTTGGACAAAGAGCAATCAGCCCCAGCATTTT. Translation gives CASSLAWTKSNQPQHF.